These T cell receptor beta chains were read from a single sample in a study of cytotoxic CD8 clonotypes in ibrutinib-treated CLL. Here immunoSEQ multiplex PCR was the method, and the copy in TCRdb shows in-frame clones only, minus some. Seen here are 250,000 to 350,000 clones, around 76% observed once, and the top ten hold 5.6%. The sample in question was PBMCs, obtained at disease progression, from a patient treated with ibrutinib. The receptors stem from a human donor with chronic lymphocytic leukemia. Each CDR3 is given with its conserved first and last residue.

v_call cdr3_aa
TRBV27 CASSSYLLANTGELFF
TRBV18 CASSPRGSEKLFF
TRBV6-5 CASSYLHPNTEAFF
TRBV6-1 CASTTNSNQPQHF
TRBV25-1 CASSEWDSSGANVLTF
TRBV11-2 CASSLRRELQTFF
TRBV4-1 CASSPEDPFRDGGETQYF
TRBV5-1 CASSLADRNTGELFF
TRBV7-8 CASSLEGRASSYEQYF
TRBV5-1 CASSLTGLGNIQYF
TRBV10-2 CASMEGPANYGYTF